This T cell receptor (beta chain) came from a study of blood T cell repertoires in COVID-19. Whole-study context: Samples taken during acute and convalescent COVID-19 were collected in the United States, Italy and Spain. Sample material is recorded as cDNA or gDNA derived from T cells, B-cell-depleted T cells, or PBMCs.

In germline, CDR1 is DFQATT, CDR2 SNEGSKA (reference sequence). V was trimmed by 3 bases and J by 6 bases, leaving 18 bases between them. The CDR3 has 15 residues. Original processing notes: Estimated nucleated cell counts came from reference gene primer amplification. The assay was immunoSEQ multiplex PCR, and TCRdb's table has in-frame clones only and misses some. V, J and clone size reflect that table, while D and trimming were determined from the DNA. The sample has 55,000 to 70,000 clones, 88% seen once. This clonotype was sampled from a woman aged 45 to 65 with active or convalescent COVID-19. This chain uses TRBV20-1 with TRBJ2-1, with D perhaps matching TRBD2 (5 bases). Source material: peripheral blood. CDR3 coding DNA: TGCAGTGCTAGTCGTCCAGCGGCCAGGACCAATGAGCAGTTCTTC. Translating gives CSASRPAARTNEQFF.